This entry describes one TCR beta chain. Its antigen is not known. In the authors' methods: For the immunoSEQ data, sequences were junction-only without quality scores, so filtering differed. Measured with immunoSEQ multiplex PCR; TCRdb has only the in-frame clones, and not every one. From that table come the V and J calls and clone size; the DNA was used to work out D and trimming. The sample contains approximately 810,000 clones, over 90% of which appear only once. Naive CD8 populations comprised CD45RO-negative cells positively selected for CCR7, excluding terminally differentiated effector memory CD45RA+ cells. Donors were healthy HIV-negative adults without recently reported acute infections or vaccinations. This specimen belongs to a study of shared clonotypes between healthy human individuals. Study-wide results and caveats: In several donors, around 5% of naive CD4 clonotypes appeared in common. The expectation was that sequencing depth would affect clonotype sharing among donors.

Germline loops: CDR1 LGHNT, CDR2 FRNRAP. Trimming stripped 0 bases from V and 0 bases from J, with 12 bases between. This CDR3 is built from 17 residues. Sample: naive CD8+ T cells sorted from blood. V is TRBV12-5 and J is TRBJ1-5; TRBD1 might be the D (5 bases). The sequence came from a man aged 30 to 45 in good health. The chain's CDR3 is CASGLVGQGYSNQPQHF. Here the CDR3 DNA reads TGTGCTAGTGGTTTGGTAGGGCAGGGTTATAGCAATCAGCCCCAGCATTTT. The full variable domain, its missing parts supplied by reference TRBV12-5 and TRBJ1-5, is DARVTQTPRHKVTEMGQEVTMRCQPILGHNTVFWYRQTMMQGLELLAYFRNRAPLDDSGMPKDRFSAEMPDATLATLKIQPSEPRDSAVYFCASGLVGQGYSNQPQHFGDGTRLSIL.